This TCR beta chain was captured in a study of blood T cell repertoires in COVID-19. On the study more broadly: Collection of acute and convalescent COVID-19 samples took place in the United States, Italy and Spain.

The study drew participants aged about 18 to 89 years from some 23 US areas. Symptom resolution, clearance, or two negative PCRs marked donors in Cohort 3 as recovered. Original methodology: Scientists estimated how many nucleated cells there were by amplifying reference gene primers. The table came from immunoSEQ multiplex PCR; TCRdb's copy has only in-frame clones and leaves some out. The V and J calls and the clone size are those of that table, but D and trimming were determined from the DNA. The sample has approximately 300,000 clones, 87% seen once; the top ten hold approximately 5.3%. The length of the CDR3 is 12 residues. J gave up 10 bases and V 2 bases, and 2 bases lay outside the gene matches. Germline loops: CDR1 SGHRS, CDR2 YFSETQ.

Sequencing used PBMCs or T cells enriched from blood (not recorded which). This TCR was recovered from a woman aged 25 to 39 who had recovered from COVID-19. The V call is TRBV5-1, the J call TRBJ1-1; 10 bases agree with TRBD1. CDR3 sequence: CASSLGQGGAFF. CDR3 DNA sequence: TGCGCCAGCAGCTTAGGACAGGGGGGAGCTTTCTTT.